The subject of this entry is one T cell receptor (beta chain). Its antigen remains unidentified. Using immunoSEQ multiplex PCR, the repertoire was profiled, and TCRdb retains in-frame clones only, with some absent. The sample carries some 50,000 clones, 86% recorded once. This specimen comes from a study of a mutant IDH1 vaccine in newly diagnosed glioma. Study summary: Prior therapy was radiotherapy, temozolomide, or both; most received both. Findings and limits, study-wide: No link was apparently found between pseudoprogression and changes in top peripheral T cell clonotypes.

Time point reported: baseline, week 1 (first vaccination visit). As to treatment: pre-vaccination baseline after standard-of-care therapy. Germline values: CDR1 ENHRY, CDR2 SYGVKD. The CDR3 totals 14 residues. Losses at the gene ends were 5 bases for V and 0 bases for J; bases not matched to a gene: 2. The sample consisted of PBMCs, taken from a glioma patient treated with radiotherapy, temozolomide or both. The chain couples TRBV10-3 to TRBJ2-7; 9 bases are shared with TRBD1. The sequence was collected from a man aged 35 to 55 with glioma. CDR3 amino acids: CAISLDRGSYEQYF. The CDR3 coding sequence is TGTGCCATCAGTTTGGACAGGGGCTCCTACGAGCAGTACTTC.